Following are 27 T cell receptor beta chains from one sample sequenced in a study of T-cell reconstitution after alpha-beta-depleted transplantation in children. Unique molecular identifiers were used to barcode this TCRbeta library. TCRdb redid the calling of the PCR reads with MiXCR, one entry per CDR3 protein. The table has some 200,000 distinct CDR3 sequences, around 5.9% seen once. Material: PBMCs, obtained before TCRalphabeta/CD19-depleted stem cell transplant. The receptors originated from a girl under three years old with combined immunodeficiency, due to receive a stem cell transplant.

This clonotype showed up many times. The rearrangement uses TRBV29-1 and TRBJ2-2, with D unresolved. The V end lost 2 bases, the J end lost 8 bases, and 6 bases lay between the germline ends. CDR3 length: 11 amino acids. CDR1 SQVTM and CDR2 ANQGSEA come from the germline V gene. CDR3: CSVEFDGELFF. The CDR3 bases are TGCAGCGTTGAATTTGATGGGGAGCTGTTTTTT.

This clonotype was seen at least ten times. This chain links TRBV28 with TRBJ2-3; D possibly corresponds to TRBD1 (5 bases). CDR1 and CDR2 (germline): MDHEN, SYDVKM. Deletions cut 8 bases from V and 0 bases from J, with 12 bases between. This CDR3 comprises 14 residues. The CDR3 sequence: CASDSRPSTDTQYF. Written as DNA, the CDR3 is TGTGCCAGCGACAGTCGGCCTAGCACAGATACGCAGTATTTT.

This clonotype showed up many times. The CDR3 DNA reads TGTGCCAGCAGTCCCTTGCCAGAACCGATCATCTATGGCTACACCTTC. It encodes CASSPLPEPIIYGYTF. The rearrangement uses TRBV28 and TRBJ1-2, with D unclear. Germline values: CDR1 MDHEN, CDR2 SYDVKM. The CDR3 is made up of 16 amino acids. Trimming removed 5 bases from V and 4 bases from J, with 20 bases in between.

This clonotype appeared many times. V is TRBV5-8 and J is TRBJ2-3; a possible D gene is TRBD1 (6 bases). The V gene lost 2 bases and the J gene lost 6 bases, with 13 bases spanning the gap. Germline V gene sequence: CDR1 SGHTS, CDR2 YDEGEE. The CDR3 length is 14 residues. This CDR3 is CASSLQGLGDTQYF. For the CDR3, the DNA is TGTGCCAGCAGCTTACAGGGCCTGGGGGATACGCAGTATTTT.

The chain employs TRBV7-6 and TRBJ2-7; 7 bases agree with TRBD2. Per the germline V gene, CDR1 is SGHVS and CDR2 is FNYEAQ. After removal of 0 bases from V and 6 bases from J, the junction contained 2 bases not matched to a gene. The CDR3 sequence is 13 residues long. DNA of the CDR3: TGTGCCAGCAGCTTAGCGGGGGGGAGCGAGCAGTACTTC. Its translation: CASSLAGGSEQYF. Combining the CDR3 with reference TRBV7-6 and TRBJ2-7 gives the whole variable domain GAGVSQSPRYKVTKRGQDVALRCDPISGHVSLYWYRQALGQGPEFLTYFNYEAQQDKSGLPNDRFSAERPEGSISTLTIQRTEQRDSAMYRCASSLAGGSEQYFGPGTRLTVT.

This clonotype was seen ten or more times. At one end the junction does not follow the germline gene, possibly because of a read error. This rearrangement joins TRBV7-6 to TRBJ2-1; 10 bases agree with TRBD2. Germline V gene sequence: CDR1 SGHVS, CDR2 FNYEAQ. This CDR3 contains 14 residues. For the CDR3, the DNA is TGTGCCAGCAGCCTAGCGGGAGCAAGGAATGAGCAGTTCTTC. It specifies CASSLAGARNEQFF.

This clonotype was detected many times. V is TRBV29-1 and J is TRBJ2-7; D call uncertain. This CDR3 comprises 13 residues. The V gene's germline CDR1 is SQVTM and CDR2 ANQGSEA. The germline V and J ends were trimmed by 3 bases and 1 base, with 10 bases remaining between them. The CDR3 DNA reads as TGCAGCGTTGAGATACCGACTTCCTACGAGCAGTACTTC. Translating it yields CSVEIPTSYEQYF.

This chain's CDR3 is CASSARGNEQFF. The CDR3 nucleotides read TGTGCCAGCAGCGCCCGGGGAAATGAGCAGTTCTTC. The chain employs TRBV9 and TRBJ2-1, with D maybe TRBD2 (5 bases). The germline V gene encodes CDR1 SGDLS and CDR2 YYNGEE. Trimming left V 3 bases short and J 7 bases short, with 8 bases between. This CDR3 has 12 residues.

This clonotype occurred many times. The chain is built from TRBV6-2 or TRBV6-3 and TRBJ2-2; the D is unclear. CDR1 and CDR2 (germline): MNHEY, SVGEGT. Deletions cut 2 bases from V and 3 bases from J, with 7 bases between. There are 14 residues in the CDR3. In nucleotides, the CDR3 is TGTGCCAGCAGTTACCAGGCCTACACCGGGGAGCTGTTTTTT. Translated, it gives CASSYQAYTGELFF.

The table lists this clonotype with many counts. The chain employs TRBV7-9 and TRBJ2-1, with D uncertain. Germline CDR1 is SEHNR and CDR2 is FQNEAQ (reference sequence). This CDR3 region has 11 residues. Trimming removed 5 bases at V and 10 bases at J, with 9 bases between. CDR3 region: CASSPTLEQFF. DNA of the CDR3: TGTGCCAGCAGCCCCACTCTGGAGCAGTTCTTC.

This clonotype was seen a few times. The chain has TRBV11-2 and TRBJ2-5; D is unresolved. CDR1 is SGHAT, CDR2 FQNNGV, per germline. Between the trimmed V and J ends, which lost 5 bases and 3 bases, there was a span of 10 bases. The CDR3 totals 13 residues. The CDR3 spells CASSLQLEETQYF. CDR3 DNA: TGTGCCAGCAGCCTCCAGTTGGAAGAGACCCAGTACTTC.

There are many counts of this clonotype. This rearrangement joins TRBV5-1 to TRBJ1-1; D might be TRBD1 (5 bases). The CDR3 has 14 residues. V was trimmed by 4 bases and J by 4 bases, leaving 14 bases between them. Germline CDR1 is SGHRS and CDR2 is YFSETQ. The CDR3 DNA follows: TGCGCCAGCAGCCCAGGGACCGGGGCCACTGAAGCTTTCTTT. It specifies CASSPGTGATEAFF.

As regards this clonotype: This could be a read error, since a much larger clone is one nucleotide away. The chain couples TRBV28 to TRBJ2-7; a possible D gene is TRBD1 (5 bases). V gave up 1 base and J gave up 6 bases, with 16 bases separating them. This CDR3 comprises 15 residues. Germline V gene data show CDR1 as MDHEN and CDR2 as SYDVKM. CDR3 loop: CASSLFVGADGEQYF. In nucleotides, the CDR3 is TGTGCCAGCAGTTTATTCGTAGGGGCAGACGGCGAGCAGTACTTC.

This clonotype was seen at least ten times. The chain is built from TRBV18 and TRBJ2-5; D remains unclear. CDR3 size: 12 residues. Germline V lookup: CDR1 KGHSH, CDR2 LQKENI. V lost 3 bases, J lost 1 base, and 3 bases lay in between. CDR3 amino acids: CASSPSQETQYF. The CDR3 nucleotides read TGTGCCAGCTCACCGTCCCAAGAGACCCAGTACTTC.

The gene calls are TRBV5-1 and TRBJ2-5; D is ambiguous. The CDR3 contains 14 residues. Germline-derived CDR1 and CDR2 are SGHRS and YFSETQ. V was pared by 4 bases and J by 1 base, with 11 bases between. This CDR3 reads CASSTRQIQETQYF. For the CDR3, the DNA is TGCGCCAGCAGCACCCGACAAATCCAAGAGACCCAGTACTTC.

This clonotype was found many times. V usage is TRBV11-2 and J usage is TRBJ1-4; a possible D gene is TRBD1 (5 bases). V lost 2 bases to trimming and J lost 5 bases, with 21 bases between them. Germline loops: CDR1 SGHAT, CDR2 FQNNGV. The CDR3 is 18 amino acids. The DNA for the CDR3 is TGTGCCAGCAGCTTATTTCTATCGACGGGGCCCTACAATGAAAAACTGTTTTTT. It yields the protein CASSLFLSTGPYNEKLFF.

This clonotype was picked up a small number of times. Written as DNA, the CDR3 is TGTGCCAGCAGCTTAGCCTACTCCGTGGGGGGCTACACCTTC. It yields the protein CASSLAYSVGGYTF. V gene TRBV7-9 combines with J gene TRBJ1-2; D is uncertain. The CDR3 length is 14 residues. Germline V gene data show CDR1 as SEHNR and CDR2 as FQNEAQ (reference sequence). The V end lost 0 bases, the J end lost 8 bases, and 13 bases lay between the germline ends.

This clonotype has a count of ten or more. The chain couples TRBV20-1 to TRBJ2-1, with 9 bases lining up with TRBD2. CDR1 is DFQATT, CDR2 SNEGSKA, per germline (reference sequence). The CDR3 runs to 18 residues. Trimming removed 3 bases from V and 2 bases from J; junction bases left unmatched: 14. The DNA of the CDR3 is TGCAGTGCTAGTCCTAACCTTTTAGCGGGAGTAACCTACAATGAGCAGTTCTTC. Translated: CSASPNLLAGVTYNEQFF.

This clonotype was observed many times. The chain carries TRBV7-2 and TRBJ1-2; unclear D gene. CDR3 size: 13 residues. Germline CDR1 reads SGHTA; CDR2 reads FQGNSA. The V end was cut by 4 bases, the J end by 2 bases, with 8 bases between. CDR3 residues: CASSSTGNYGYTF. The CDR3 coding sequence is TGTGCCAGCAGCTCGACTGGGAACTATGGCTACACCTTC.

This clonotype was seen repeatedly, ten times or more. The CDR3 loop is CASSQRGLAGAELQETQYF. For the CDR3, the DNA is TGCGCCAGCAGCCAAAGGGGACTAGCGGGAGCGGAGCTCCAAGAGACCCAGTACTTC. The gene calls are TRBV4-1 and TRBJ2-5; 14 nucleotides match TRBD2. V shed 2 bases and J 1 base; nucleotides not matched to a gene: 9. Germline loops: CDR1 MGHRA, CDR2 YSYEKL. This CDR3 has 19 residues.

The chain combines TRBV4-1 with TRBJ2-5, with TRBD1 matching 10 bases. The CDR3 is made up of 15 amino acids. CDR1 and CDR2 (germline): MGHRA, YSYEKL. After removal of 0 bases from V and 5 bases from J, the junction contained 3 bases not matched to a gene. The CDR3 sequence is CASSQDGTGDETQYF. The CDR3 nucleotides are TGCGCCAGCAGCCAAGACGGGACAGGGGACGAGACCCAGTACTTC.

Ten or more counts support this clonotype. V gene TRBV12-3 or TRBV12-4 combines with J gene TRBJ2-7; D unresolved. V was shortened by 2 bases and J by 0 bases, with 5 bases between the two germline ends. The length of the CDR3 is 13 residues. The CDR3 spells CASSLRNSYEQYF. Written as DNA, the CDR3 is TGTGCCAGCAGTTTAAGGAACTCCTACGAGCAGTACTTC.

This clonotype was seen ten or more times. The gene calls are TRBV7-3 and TRBJ2-1; D is possibly TRBD2 (7 bases). The length of the CDR3 is 16 residues. Deletions cut 1 base from V and 7 bases from J, with 17 bases between. Germline-derived CDR1 and CDR2 are SGHTA and FQGTGA. The DNA for the CDR3 is TGTGCCAGCAGCTTAATACGTAGGGGGAGGGTAAATGAGCAGTTCTTC. Translated: CASSLIRRGRVNEQFF.

Of note for this clonotype: A clone one base away is much larger, so this may be a read error. Here the CDR3 reads CSISPDGRNTEAFF. For the CDR3, the DNA is TGCAGCATTAGCCCGGACGGCCGGAACACTGAAGCTTTCTTT. The rearrangement uses TRBV29-1 and TRBJ1-1; D is uncertain. CDR1 and CDR2 (germline): SQVTM, ANQGSEA. The CDR3 sequence is 14 residues long. Trimming removed 8 bases from V and 1 base from J, with 17 bases in between.

This chain joins TRBV15 and TRBJ2-1; D not certain. Trimming shortened V by 4 bases and J by 0 bases, and 16 bases separated the two germline ends. The CDR3 sequence is 17 residues long. Looked up from germline, CDR1 is LNHNV and CDR2 is YYDKDF (reference sequence). The CDR3 DNA reads TGTGCCACCAGCAAAGAGGTCCCACCGAGCTCCTACAATGAGCAGTTCTTC. It specifies CATSKEVPPSSYNEQFF.

This clonotype occurred a few times. The chain uses TRBV6-2 or TRBV6-3 and TRBJ2-6, with D possibly matching TRBD2 (6 bases). Germline-derived CDR1 and CDR2 are MNHEY and SVGEGT. The CDR3 is made up of 17 amino acids. Trimming took off 2 bases at V and 1 base at J, with 12 bases between the two ends. This chain's CDR3 is CASSYGPGVSGANVLTF. CDR3 in DNA: TGTGCCAGCAGTTACGGACCGGGGGTATCTGGGGCCAACGTCCTGACTTTC.

This clonotype was recorded many times. This sequence joins TRBV4-1 and TRBJ1-3; TRBD1 agrees at 7 bases. CDR3 size: 14 residues. The germline V gene has CDR1 MGHRA and CDR2 YSYEKL. V was pared by 5 bases and J by 2 bases, with 3 bases of the junction left unmatched. Here the CDR3 reads CASSADRPGNTIYF. The DNA of the CDR3 is TGCGCCAGCAGCGCGGACAGGCCTGGAAACACCATATATTTT.